Shown below are 26 T cell receptor beta chains from a single sample sequenced in a study of cytomegalovirus exposure and HLA in healthy donors. PCR primers comprised 60 Vbeta and 13 Jbeta primers. Here immunoSEQ multiplex PCR was the method, and the copy in TCRdb shows in-frame clones only, minus some. In all, the sample yields about 110,000 clones. Sequencing was done on a sample of PBMCs. The source is a man in his fifties or sixties in good health and CMV-seronegative.

The V call is TRBV18, the J call TRBJ2-7; 7 nucleotides match TRBD2. The CDR3 is made up of 12 amino acids. V trimming: 6 bases; J trimming: 4 bases; junction bases outside the gene matches: 3. Germline CDR1 reads KGHSH; CDR2 reads LQKENI. CDR3 coding DNA: TGTGCCAGCTCTCCGGGGGGATACGAGCAGTACTTC. Translating it yields CASSPGGYEQYF.

V usage is TRBV7-2 and J usage is TRBJ1-2, with unresolved D. The length of the CDR3 is 15 residues. Germline V gene data show CDR1 as SGHTA and CDR2 as FQGNSA. The V and J ends lost 5 bases and 3 bases respectively, with 16 bases between them. The CDR3 is CASSQVKGGDYGYTF. As DNA, the CDR3 is TGTGCCAGCAGCCAAGTGAAGGGAGGTGACTATGGCTACACCTTC. Full variable domain (outside the CDR3, taken from reference TRBV7-2 and TRBJ1-2): GAGVSQSPSNKVTEKGKDVELRCDPISGHTALYWYRQSLGQGLEFLIYFQGNSAPDKSGLPSDRFSAERTGGSVSTLTIQRTQQEDSAVYLCASSQVKGGDYGYTFGSGTRLTVV.

The V and J genes are TRBV2 and TRBJ1-2, with 8 positions matching TRBD1. The V and J ends lost 5 bases and 8 bases, in that order; junction bases with no gene match: 4. Germline loops: CDR1 SNHLY, CDR2 FYNNEI. The CDR3 covers 12 residues. The CDR3 coding sequence is TGTGCCAGCAGTATGACAGGGGTCGGCTACACCTTC. Translated: CASSMTGVGYTF.

The chain links TRBV5-4 to TRBJ2-5, with 11 bases lining up with TRBD2. The CDR3 has 17 amino acids. CDR1 SGHNT and CDR2 YYREEE come from the germline V gene (reference sequence). Trimming at V came to 0 bases and at J to 4 bases, leaving 8 bases not matched to a gene. The CDR3: CASSLALAGGVRETQYF. DNA for the CDR3: TGTGCCAGCAGCTTGGCGTTAGCGGGAGGGGTGAGAGAGACCCAGTACTTC.

CDR3 amino acids: CASSRSLVAGGLNEQFF. The CDR3 bases are TGTGCCAGCTCACGATCCCTAGTGGCGGGGGGGCTGAATGAGCAGTTCTTC. This chain joins TRBV18 and TRBJ2-1; 9 nucleotides line up with TRBD2. Germline V gene lookup returns CDR1 KGHSH and CDR2 LQKENI. The CDR3 totals 17 residues. Trimming at V came to 4 bases and at J to 7 bases, leaving 14 bases not matched to a gene.

V usage is TRBV11-3 and J usage is TRBJ2-1; TRBD1 is a possible D gene (6 bases). V gave up 4 bases and J gave up 5 bases, with 15 bases separating them. CDR3 size: 15 residues. CDR1 is SGHNT, CDR2 YENEEA, per germline. CDR3 sequence: CASSSDRQVHNEQFF. DNA of the CDR3: TGTGCCAGCAGCTCCGACAGACAGGTCCACAATGAGCAGTTCTTC.

This chain links TRBV10-3 with TRBJ2-1; the match to TRBD2 covers 11 bases. The CDR3 sequence is 15 residues long. V dropped 11 bases and J dropped 5; count of bases not matched to a gene: 11. CDR1 and CDR2 (germline): ENHRY, SYGVKD. The CDR3 here is CAVGTGLAGNNEQFF. CDR3 nucleotide sequence: TGTGCCGTGGGGACCGGACTAGCGGGCAACAATGAGCAGTTCTTC.

This chain joins TRBV9 and TRBJ1-5; the D is unclear. The V and J ends lost 2 bases and 6 bases respectively, with 15 bases between them. The CDR3 is 15 amino acids. Germline V gene sequence: CDR1 SGDLS, CDR2 YYNGEE. This CDR3 is CASSVGGEAGQPQHF. The CDR3 DNA reads as TGTGCCAGCAGCGTTGGCGGGGAGGCCGGTCAGCCCCAGCATTTT.

The rearrangement links TRBV10-3 to TRBJ1-1; D might be TRBD1 (6 bases). CDR1 and CDR2 (germline): ENHRY, SYGVKD. This CDR3 contains 15 residues. V lost 2 bases, J lost 1 base, and 11 bases lay in between. DNA for the CDR3: TGTGCCATCAGTGAGCGCGGACAGCAGAACACTGAAGCTTTCTTT. Amino acid sequence: CAISERGQQNTEAFF.

The chain has TRBV10-3 and TRBJ2-7; 12 bases fit TRBD2. V trimming: 7 bases; J trimming: 3 bases; junction bases outside the gene matches: 7. Germline V gene data show CDR1 as ENHRY and CDR2 as SYGVKD. The length of the CDR3 is 15 residues. CDR3 nucleotide sequence: TGTGCCATCAAAGAGGGACTAGCGGGCTACTACGAGCAGTACTTC. Encoded protein: CAIKEGLAGYYEQYF.

The chain carries TRBV29-1 and TRBJ2-5; 10 bases are a match to TRBD1. Germline loops: CDR1 SQVTM, CDR2 ANQGSEA. The CDR3 is 14 residues long. Trimming cost V 5 bases and J 5 bases; bases outside gene matches: 8. The CDR3 region is CSVSTGGFVETQYF. CDR3 bases: TGCAGCGTTTCGACAGGGGGCTTCGTCGAGACCCAGTACTTC.

The rearrangement uses TRBV7-2 and TRBJ2-7; the D is unclear. Germline-derived CDR1 and CDR2 are SGHTA and FQGNSA. The germline V and J ends were trimmed by 2 bases and 2 bases, with 13 bases remaining between them. CDR3 length: 15 amino acids. The CDR3 DNA is TGTGCCAGCAGCTTATACGTTGTACAGCCCTACGAGCAGTACTTC. Protein product: CASSLYVVQPYEQYF.

A remark on this clone: The junction departs from germline at one end; a sequencing error may be responsible. This specimen includes other DNA sequences encoding the same CDR3. The chain uses TRBV7-9 and TRBJ1-6, with D hard to call. This CDR3 region has 14 residues. CDR1 and CDR2 (germline): SEHNR, FQNEAQ (reference sequence). The CDR3 DNA follows: TGTGCCAGCAGCAGGAGCTCCTATAATTCCCCCCTCCACTTT. Its protein is CASSRSSYNSPLHF.

The DNA for the CDR3 is TGCGCCAGCAGCCAAGATAACGGTCGTTATCAGCCCCAGCATTTT. Residues: CASSQDNGRYQPQHF. The rearrangement joins TRBV4-1 to TRBJ1-5; D ambiguous. The CDR3 runs to 15 residues. V was cut by 0 bases and J by 5 bases, with 11 bases left in between. CDR1 is MGHRA and CDR2 is YSYEKL in the germline V gene.

V usage is TRBV5-1 and J usage is TRBJ2-7, with 8 positions matching TRBD1. Germline values: CDR1 SGHRS, CDR2 YFSETQ. The CDR3 sequence is 14 residues long. Trimming took 5 bases from V and 3 from J; bases not matched to a gene: 7. CDR3 sequence reads: CASSPRTGRYEQYF. Written as DNA, the CDR3 is TGCGCCAGCAGTCCCCGGACAGGGCGCTACGAGCAGTACTTC.

This rearrangement joins TRBV7-9 to TRBJ2-1; tentatively, D is TRBD1 (6 bases). Germline V gene sequence: CDR1 SEHNR, CDR2 FQNEAQ (reference sequence). Trimming removed 5 bases at V and 4 bases at J, with 9 bases between. CDR3 length: 13 amino acids. The CDR3 DNA reads as TGTGCCAGCAGCCGGACAGATTACAATGAGCAGTTCTTC. Protein: CASSRTDYNEQFF.

The rearrangement joins TRBV7-6 to TRBJ2-7, with 7 bases matching TRBD1. The ends lost 2 bases at V and 6 bases at J; junction bases unmatched: 4. This CDR3 is built from 13 residues. Germline CDR1 is SGHVS and CDR2 is FNYEAQ. The CDR3 here is CASSLIAGGEQYF. The CDR3 nucleotides are TGTGCCAGCAGCTTAATCGCAGGGGGCGAGCAGTACTTC.

The V call is TRBV4-3, the J call TRBJ1-3; D might be TRBD1 (6 bases). The CDR3 has 16 amino acids. The germline V and J ends were trimmed by 2 bases and 2 bases, with 13 bases remaining between them. The germline V gene encodes CDR1 LGHNA and CDR2 YSLEER. For the CDR3, the DNA is TGCGCCAGCAGCCAATTCTGGGACACCGCTGGAAACACCATATATTTT. It is translated as CASSQFWDTAGNTIYF.

The CDR3 region is CATKPEGSPLHF. CDR3 DNA sequence: TGTGCCACAAAGCCAGAGGGTTCACCCCTCCACTTT. This sequence joins TRBV2 and TRBJ1-6; D is ambiguous. Per germline, CDR1 SNHLY and CDR2 FYNNEI. V was shortened by 10 bases and J by 9 bases, with 13 bases between the two germline ends. The CDR3 loop spans 12 amino acids.

The chain joins TRBV29-1 to TRBJ1-2; TRBD1 aligns across 10 bases. There are 16 residues in the CDR3. The germline V gene has CDR1 SQVTM and CDR2 ANQGSEA. The V segment lost 8 bases and the J segment 1 base; nucleotides outside the gene matches: 13. CDR3 protein: CSSGTGASTDNYGYTF. The DNA of the CDR3 is TGCAGCTCTGGGACAGGGGCATCTACCGATAACTATGGCTACACCTTC.

The chain combines TRBV9 with TRBJ1-5; 7 bases are shared with TRBD1. J lost 6 bases, V lost 0 bases, and 6 bases had no gene match. CDR1 and CDR2 (germline): SGDLS, YYNGEE. The CDR3 is 15 amino acids. For the CDR3, the DNA is TGTGCCAGCAGCGTAGGACAGGGAGCGAGTCAGCCCCAGCATTTT. Translating gives CASSVGQGASQPQHF.

The V gene is TRBV30, the J gene TRBJ2-1, with TRBD1 matching 8 bases. Germline V gene sequence: CDR1 GTSNPN, CDR2 SVGIG (reference sequence). V lost 1 base, J lost 4 bases, and 3 bases stayed unmatched. This CDR3 is built from 14 residues. CDR3 coding DNA: TGTGCCTGGAGTGCAGGGACAGGTTACAATGAGCAGTTCTTC. It yields the protein CAWSAGTGYNEQFF.

The chain recombines TRBV19 with TRBJ1-3, with D unclear. The CDR3 length is 15 residues. V was clipped by 2 bases and J by 2 bases, with 10 bases between them. CDR1 is LNHDA, CDR2 SQIVND, per germline (reference sequence). CDR3 region: CASSITGGTGNTIYF. DNA of the CDR3: TGTGCCAGTAGTATAACCGGAGGGACTGGAAACACCATATATTTT. The full variable domain, completed using reference TRBV19 and TRBJ1-3, is DGGITQSPKYLFRKEGQNVTLSCEQNLNHDAMYWYRQDPGQGLRLIYYSQIVNDFQKGDIAEGYSVSREKKESFPLTVTSAQKNPTAFYLCASSITGGTGNTIYFGEGSWLTVV.

This sequence joins TRBV13 and TRBJ2-1, with 8 bases fitting TRBD2. Germline values: CDR1 PRHDT, CDR2 FYEKMQ (reference sequence). Losses at the gene ends were 0 bases for V and 6 bases for J; bases not matched to a gene: 4. The CDR3 is 15 amino acids. As DNA, the CDR3 is TGTGCCAGCAGCTTAGGAGCGGGAGTAGGCAATGAGCAGTTCTTC. Residues: CASSLGAGVGNEQFF. Full variable domain (outside the CDR3, taken from reference TRBV13 and TRBJ2-1): AAGVIQSPRHLIKEKRETATLKCYPIPRHDTVYWYQQGPGQDPQFLISFYEKMQSDKGSIPDRFSAQQFSDYHSELNMSSLELGDSALYFCASSLGAGVGNEQFFGPGTRLTVL.

The chain is built from TRBV18 and TRBJ2-7; 11 positions agree with TRBD1. The CDR3 totals 15 residues. V lost 2 bases and J lost 2; bases outside the gene matches: 2. CDR1 and CDR2 (germline): KGHSH, LQKENI. CDR3 loop: CASSPGTGGAYEQYF. CDR3 coding DNA: TGTGCCAGCTCACCAGGGACAGGGGGGGCCTACGAGCAGTACTTC.

The rearrangement joins TRBV4-3 to TRBJ1-5, with D hard to call. Trimming removed 0 bases at V and 6 bases at J, with 12 bases between. Germline CDR1 is LGHNA and CDR2 is YSLEER. CDR3 size: 15 residues. DNA for the CDR3: TGCGCCAGCAGCCAAGATCGAGGGTATCGTCAGCCCCAGCATTTT. Translated, it gives CASSQDRGYRQPQHF.